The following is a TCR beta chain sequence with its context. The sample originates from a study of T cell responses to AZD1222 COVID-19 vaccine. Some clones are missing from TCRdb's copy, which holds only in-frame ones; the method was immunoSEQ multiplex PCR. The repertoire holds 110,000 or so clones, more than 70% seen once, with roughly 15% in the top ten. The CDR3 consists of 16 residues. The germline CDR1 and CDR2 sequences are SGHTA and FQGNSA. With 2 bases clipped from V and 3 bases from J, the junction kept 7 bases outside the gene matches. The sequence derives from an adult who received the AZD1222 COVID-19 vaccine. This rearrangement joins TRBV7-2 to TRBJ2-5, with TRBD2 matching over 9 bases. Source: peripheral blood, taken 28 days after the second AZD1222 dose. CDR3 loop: CASSLTSGGLKETQYF. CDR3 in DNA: TGTGCCAGCAGCTTAACCAGCGGGGGGCTAAAAGAGACCCAGTACTTC.